This TCR beta chain was sequenced during a study of blood T cell repertoires in COVID-19. Looking at the study overall: Some COVID-19 samples were acute and others convalescent; all came from the United States, Italy and Spain. Nucleic acid was either cDNA or gDNA, and it came from T cells, B-cell-depleted T cells, or PBMCs.

After removal of 4 bases from V and 7 bases from J, the junction contained 3 bases not matched to a gene. CDR3 length: 14 residues. Per germline, CDR1 MDHEN and CDR2 SYDVKM. Membership in each cohort depended on participant-reported clinical history. Authors' processing steps: Reference gene primer amplification in the assay estimated nucleated cell counts. Profiling relied on immunoSEQ multiplex PCR, and the TCRdb table lists in-frame clones only, not all of them. That table gives V, J and clone size, and the DNA gave D and trimming. The data contain about 210,000 clones, around 86% of them singletons.

The chain joins TRBV28 to TRBJ1-5, with TRBD1 identical over 11 bases. The receptor's source is a man aged 25-40 years in a cohort exposed to, infected with or recovered from COVID-19 (not recorded which). The sample was PBMCs or T cells enriched from blood (not recorded which). CDR3 in DNA: TGTGCCAGCAGTTGGACAGGGGGCTACCAGCCCCAGCATTTT. This gives the protein CASSWTGGYQPQHF.